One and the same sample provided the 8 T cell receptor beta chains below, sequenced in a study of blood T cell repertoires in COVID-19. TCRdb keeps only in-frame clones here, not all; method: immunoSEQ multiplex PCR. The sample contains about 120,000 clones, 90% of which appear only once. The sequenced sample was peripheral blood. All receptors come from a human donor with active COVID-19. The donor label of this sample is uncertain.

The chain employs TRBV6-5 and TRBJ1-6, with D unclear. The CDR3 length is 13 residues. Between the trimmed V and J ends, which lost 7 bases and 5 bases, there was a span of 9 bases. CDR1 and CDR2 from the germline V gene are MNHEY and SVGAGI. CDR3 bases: TGTGCCAGCACGGGTCAAAATAATTCACCCCTCCACTTT. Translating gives CASTGQNNSPLHF.

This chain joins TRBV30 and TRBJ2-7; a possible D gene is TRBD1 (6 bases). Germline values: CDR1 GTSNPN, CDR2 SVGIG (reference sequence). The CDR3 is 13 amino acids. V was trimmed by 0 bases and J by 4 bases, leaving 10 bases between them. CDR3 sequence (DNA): TGTGCCTGGAGTGTAACAGGGTGGTACGAGCAGTACTTC. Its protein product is CAWSVTGWYEQYF.

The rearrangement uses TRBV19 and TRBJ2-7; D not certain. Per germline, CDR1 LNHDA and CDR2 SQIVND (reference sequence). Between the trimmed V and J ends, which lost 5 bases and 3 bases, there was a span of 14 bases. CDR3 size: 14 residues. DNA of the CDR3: TGTGCCAGTAGTGCGGAAGCCCCGGACTACGAGCAGTACTTC. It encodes CASSAEAPDYEQYF.

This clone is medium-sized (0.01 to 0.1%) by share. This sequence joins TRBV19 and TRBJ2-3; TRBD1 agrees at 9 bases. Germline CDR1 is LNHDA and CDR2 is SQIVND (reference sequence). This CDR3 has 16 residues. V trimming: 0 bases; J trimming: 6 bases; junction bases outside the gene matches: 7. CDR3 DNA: TGTGCCAGTAGTATAGACGGGACAGGGTTTCTGGATACGCAGTATTTT. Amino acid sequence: CASSIDGTGFLDTQYF.

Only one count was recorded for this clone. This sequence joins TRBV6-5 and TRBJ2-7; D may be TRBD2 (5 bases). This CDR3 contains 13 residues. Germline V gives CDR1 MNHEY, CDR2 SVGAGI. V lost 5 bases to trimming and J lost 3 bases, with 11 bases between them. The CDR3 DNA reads TGTGCCAGCAGTACTCGCCGGGGCTACGAGCAGTACTTC. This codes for CASSTRRGYEQYF.

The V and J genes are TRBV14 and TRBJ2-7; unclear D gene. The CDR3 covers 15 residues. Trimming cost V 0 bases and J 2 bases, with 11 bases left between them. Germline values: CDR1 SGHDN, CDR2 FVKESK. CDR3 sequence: CASSQDLSFTYEQYF. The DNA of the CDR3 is TGTGCCAGCAGCCAAGATCTTTCTTTTACCTACGAGCAGTACTTC. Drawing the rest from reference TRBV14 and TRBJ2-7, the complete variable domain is EAGVTQFPSHSVIEKGQTVTLRCDPISGHDNLYWYRRVMGKEIKFLLHFVKESKQDESGMPNNRFLAERTGGTYSTLKVQPAELEDSGVYFCASSQDLSFTYEQYFGPGTRLTVT.

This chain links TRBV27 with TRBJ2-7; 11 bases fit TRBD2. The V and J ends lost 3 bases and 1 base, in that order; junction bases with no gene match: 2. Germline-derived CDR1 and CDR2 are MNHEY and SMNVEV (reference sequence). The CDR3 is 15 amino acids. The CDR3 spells CASSLASGGSYEQYF. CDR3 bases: TGTGCCAGCAGTTTGGCTAGCGGGGGGTCCTACGAGCAGTACTTC.

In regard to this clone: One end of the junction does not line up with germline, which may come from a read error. The CDR3 sequence is CASSIDSELVF. The DNA of the CDR3 is TGTGCCAGCAGCATTGACAGCGAACTCGTCTTC. The V gene is TRBV5-6, the J gene TRBJ1-2; D perhaps matches TRBD1 (5 bases). The CDR3 is 11 amino acids. Germline V gene data show CDR1 as SGHDT and CDR2 as YYEEEE.